This T cell receptor (beta chain) is drawn from a study of tumor-infiltrating lymphocytes in localized non-small cell lung cancer (dated by TCRdb to the early 2020s). A note on the overall study: Several histologies were represented in the cohort, which also included both smokers and never-smokers as well as patients whose samples were collected after neoadjuvant chemotherapy. Resected tumor tissue and uninvolved lung tissue described as non-adjacent to the tumor were contributed by each patient, with both tissues obtained from the same patient. Flow cytometry, multiplex immunofluorescence, RNA-seq, exome sequencing and proteomics were applied to the same patients as TCR sequencing, which was one of several integrated assays. In total, the ICON cohort was made up of 150 or so surgical patients who had localized non-small cell lung cancer and whose tumors were resected. A total of under 65 patients were part of the paired comparison of immunoSEQ T-cell fraction between tumor and uninvolved lung. The paper's findings and limits, for the study overall: No association of tumor T-cell fraction from TCR sequencing with recurrence-free survival was found (p = 0.61). TCR-derived T-cell fraction did not differ between the flow cytometry-defined immunotypes IM1 (good prognosis) and IM2 (poor prognosis). Consistent with immunofluorescence CD3 counts, TCRbeta sequencing supported greater T cell infiltration in tumors than in uninvolved lung tissue. Since assay coverage differed from patient to patient depending on how much tissue was available, TCR sequencing was done for only a subset of the cohort. Different pieces of the same tissue were used for different assays, so technical variation could not be separated from intratumor heterogeneity.

Including the terminal cysteine and phenylalanine, the CDR3 comprises 17 residues. Just the 51-base CDR3 DNA is kept, in frame starting at base 1. The germline V gene specifies MGHDK as CDR1 and SYGVNS as CDR2. Trimming accounts for 2 bases at V and 7 bases at J, while the number of junction bases matched to no gene is 9. Enrollment in ICON was initiated in 2016, and the last patient was enrolled in the second half of 2018. In a subcohort of approximately 76 patients, fresh tumor and matched uninvolved tissue were collected for in-depth immune analyses, with TCR sequencing among those analyses. TCR sequencing was performed on DNA isolated from bulk tissue, without cell sorting. Regarding this clone: Its antigen is not yet known. No qualities accompany the bases; no much larger clone lies one base away.

The immunoSEQ assay used for TCR sequencing gave the T-cell fraction in both tumor and uninvolved lung tissue. As for how the authors treated the data: For survival analysis, patients were divided into high (upper tertile) and low (lower two tertiles) T-cell fraction groups, which were compared by log-rank test. A signed-rank test was used to check for differences in T-cell fraction between paired tumor and uninvolved lung. The table comes from immuneACCESS by way of TCRdb, which keeps in-frame sequences with V and J called. Part of the clones is missing from these tables; in studies checked, under half for an unresolved V gene and the rest for unknown reasons. Clone size and the V and J calls come from that table; the DNA yielded D and trimming. The sample table shows tens of thousands of clones, and approximately 83% are seen once. The leading ten clones occupy roughly 2% of the sample.

The material sequenced was lung tumor tissue. The receptor chain draws on TRBV25-1 and TRBJ2-2; the junction holds 11 bases that match TRBD2. The TCR originated in a human donor with non-small cell lung cancer. This receptor carries the CDR3 CASSEGSSGGAIGELFF. The nucleotides are TGTGCCAGCAGTGAAGGGAGTAGCGGGGGGGCGATCGGGGAGCTGTTTTTT.